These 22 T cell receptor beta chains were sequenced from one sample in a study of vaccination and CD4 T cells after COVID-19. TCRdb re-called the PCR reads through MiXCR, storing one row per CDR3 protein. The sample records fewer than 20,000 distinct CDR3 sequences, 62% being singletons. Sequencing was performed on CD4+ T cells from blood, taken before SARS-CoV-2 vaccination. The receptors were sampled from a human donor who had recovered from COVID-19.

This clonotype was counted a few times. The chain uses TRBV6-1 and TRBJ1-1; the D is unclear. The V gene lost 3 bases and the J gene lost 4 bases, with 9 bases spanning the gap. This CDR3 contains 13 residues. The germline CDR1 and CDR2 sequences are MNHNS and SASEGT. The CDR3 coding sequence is TGTGCCAGCAGTGAGACGTGGACCACTGAAGCTTTCTTT. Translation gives CASSETWTTEAFF.

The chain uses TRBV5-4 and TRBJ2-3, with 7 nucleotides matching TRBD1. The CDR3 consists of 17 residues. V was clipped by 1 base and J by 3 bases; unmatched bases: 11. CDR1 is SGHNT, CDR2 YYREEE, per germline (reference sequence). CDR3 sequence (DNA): TGTGCCAGCAGCTTGAGGGGGCGCAAAGGTTGGACAGATACGCAGTATTTT. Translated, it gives CASSLRGRKGWTDTQYF.

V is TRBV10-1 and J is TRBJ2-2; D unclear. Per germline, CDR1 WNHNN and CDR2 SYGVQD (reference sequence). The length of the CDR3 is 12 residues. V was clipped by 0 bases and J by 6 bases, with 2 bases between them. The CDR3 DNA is TGCGCCAGCAGTGAGTCGGCCGGGGAGCTGTTTTTT. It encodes CASSESAGELFF.

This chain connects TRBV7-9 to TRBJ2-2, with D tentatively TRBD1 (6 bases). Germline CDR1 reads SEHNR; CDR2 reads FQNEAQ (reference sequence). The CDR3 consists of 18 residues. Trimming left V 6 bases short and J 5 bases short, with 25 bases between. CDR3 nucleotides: TGTGCCAGCAGGGACAGTGTGGGGGCTACGCTCGGGACCGGGGAGCTGTTTTTT. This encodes CASRDSVGATLGTGELFF.

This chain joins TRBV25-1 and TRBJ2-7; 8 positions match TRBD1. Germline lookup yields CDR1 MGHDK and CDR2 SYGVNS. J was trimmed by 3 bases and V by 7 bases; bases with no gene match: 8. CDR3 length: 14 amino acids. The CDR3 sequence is CASTAGQGVYEQYF. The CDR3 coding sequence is TGTGCCAGCACCGCAGGACAGGGAGTCTACGAGCAGTACTTC.

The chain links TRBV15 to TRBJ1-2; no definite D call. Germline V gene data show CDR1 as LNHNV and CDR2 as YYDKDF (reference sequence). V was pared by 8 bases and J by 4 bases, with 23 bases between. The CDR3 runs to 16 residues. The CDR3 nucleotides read TGTGCCACCCTTATCCTGACACGAAGACAATTCTATGGCTACACCTTC. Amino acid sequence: CATLILTRRQFYGYTF.

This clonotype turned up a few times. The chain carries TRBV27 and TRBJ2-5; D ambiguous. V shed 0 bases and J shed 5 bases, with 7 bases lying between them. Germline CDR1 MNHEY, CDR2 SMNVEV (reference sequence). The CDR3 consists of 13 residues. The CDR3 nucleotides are TGTGCCAGCAGTTTATCTTCTTGGGAGACCCAGTACTTC. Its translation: CASSLSSWETQYF.

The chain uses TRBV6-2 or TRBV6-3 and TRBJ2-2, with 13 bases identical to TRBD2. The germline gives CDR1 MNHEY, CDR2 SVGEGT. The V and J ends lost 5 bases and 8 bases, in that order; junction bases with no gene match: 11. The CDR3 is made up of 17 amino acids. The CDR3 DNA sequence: TGTGCCAGCAGTCGGGGGACTAGCGGGACAGGACCAGGGGAGCTGTTTTTT. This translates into CASSRGTSGTGPGELFF.

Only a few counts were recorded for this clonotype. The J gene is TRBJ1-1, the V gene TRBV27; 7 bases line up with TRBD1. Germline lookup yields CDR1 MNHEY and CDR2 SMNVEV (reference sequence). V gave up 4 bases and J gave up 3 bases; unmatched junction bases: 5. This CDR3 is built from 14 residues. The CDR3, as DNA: TGTGCCAGCAGTTCCCCCGGACAGGACACTGAAGCTTTCTTT. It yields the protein CASSSPGQDTEAFF.

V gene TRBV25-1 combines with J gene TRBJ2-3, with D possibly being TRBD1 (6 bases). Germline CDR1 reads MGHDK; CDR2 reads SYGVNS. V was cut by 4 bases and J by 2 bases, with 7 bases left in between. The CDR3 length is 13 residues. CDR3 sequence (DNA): TGTGCCAGCAGTGGACAGGCCACAGATACGCAGTATTTT. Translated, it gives CASSGQATDTQYF. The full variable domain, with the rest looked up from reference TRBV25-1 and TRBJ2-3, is EADIYQTPRYLVIGTGKKITLECSQTMGHDKMYWYQQDPGMELHLIHYSYGVNSTEKGDLSSESTVSRIRTEHFPLTLESARPSHTSQYLCASSGQATDTQYFGPGTRLTVL.

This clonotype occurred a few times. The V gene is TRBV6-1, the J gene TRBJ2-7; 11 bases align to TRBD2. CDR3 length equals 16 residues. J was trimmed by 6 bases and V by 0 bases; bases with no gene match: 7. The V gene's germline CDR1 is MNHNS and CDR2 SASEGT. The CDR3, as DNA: TGTGCCAGCAGTGAAGCGCAACTAGCGGGAGTAGGCGAGCAGTACTTC. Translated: CASSEAQLAGVGEQYF.

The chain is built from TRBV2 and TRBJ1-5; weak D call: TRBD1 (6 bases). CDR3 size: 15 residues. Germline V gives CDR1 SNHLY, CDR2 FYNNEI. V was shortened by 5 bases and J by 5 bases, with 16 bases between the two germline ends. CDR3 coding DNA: TGTGCCAGCAGTCACGAACAGGGTTGGGATCAGCCCCAGCATTTT. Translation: CASSHEQGWDQPQHF.

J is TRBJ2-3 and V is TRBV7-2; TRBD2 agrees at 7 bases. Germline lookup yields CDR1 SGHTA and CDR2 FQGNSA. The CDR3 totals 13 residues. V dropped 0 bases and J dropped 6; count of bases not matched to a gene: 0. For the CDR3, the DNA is TGTGCCAGCAGCTTAGCGCGGGAGGATACGCAGTATTTT. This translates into CASSLAREDTQYF.

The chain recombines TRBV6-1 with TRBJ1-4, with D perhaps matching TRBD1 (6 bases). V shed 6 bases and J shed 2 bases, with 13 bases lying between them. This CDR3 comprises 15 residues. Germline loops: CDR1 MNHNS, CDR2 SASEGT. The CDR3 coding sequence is TGTGCCAGCAGATTAACAGGGTCTACTAATGAAAAACTGTTTTTT. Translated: CASRLTGSTNEKLFF.

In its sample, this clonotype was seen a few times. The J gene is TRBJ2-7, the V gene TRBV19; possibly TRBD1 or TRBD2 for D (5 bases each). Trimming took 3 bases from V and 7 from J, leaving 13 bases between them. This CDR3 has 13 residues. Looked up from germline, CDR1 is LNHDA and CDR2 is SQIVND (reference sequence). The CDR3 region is CASSIRQGGEQYF. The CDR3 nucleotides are TGTGCCAGTAGTATCCGGCAGGGCGGGGAGCAGTACTTC.

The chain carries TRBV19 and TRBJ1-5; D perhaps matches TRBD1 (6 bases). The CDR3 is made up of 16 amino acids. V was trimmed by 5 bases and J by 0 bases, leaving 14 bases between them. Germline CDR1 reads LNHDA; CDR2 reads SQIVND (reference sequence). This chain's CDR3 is CASSLRQAGSNQPQHF. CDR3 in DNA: TGTGCCAGTAGTCTCAGACAGGCTGGTAGCAATCAGCCCCAGCATTTT.

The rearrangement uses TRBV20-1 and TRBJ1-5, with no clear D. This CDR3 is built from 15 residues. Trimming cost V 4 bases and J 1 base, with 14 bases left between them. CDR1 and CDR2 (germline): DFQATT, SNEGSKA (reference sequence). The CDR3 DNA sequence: TGCAGTGCTACAAGACTAGGTGCGAGCAATCAGCCCCAGCATTTT. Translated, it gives CSATRLGASNQPQHF.

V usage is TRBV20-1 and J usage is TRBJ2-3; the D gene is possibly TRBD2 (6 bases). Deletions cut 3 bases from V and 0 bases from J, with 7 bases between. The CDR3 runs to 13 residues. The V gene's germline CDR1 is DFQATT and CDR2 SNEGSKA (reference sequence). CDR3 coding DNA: TGCAGTGCTAGTGGGACTAGCACAGATACGCAGTATTTT. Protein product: CSASGTSTDTQYF.

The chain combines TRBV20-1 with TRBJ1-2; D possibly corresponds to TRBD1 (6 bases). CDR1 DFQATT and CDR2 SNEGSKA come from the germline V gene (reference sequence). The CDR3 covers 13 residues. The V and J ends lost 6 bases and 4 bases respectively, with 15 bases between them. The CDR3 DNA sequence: TGCAGTGCCCTCAGGGGTGGAGGCTATGGCTACACCTTC. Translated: CSALRGGGYGYTF.

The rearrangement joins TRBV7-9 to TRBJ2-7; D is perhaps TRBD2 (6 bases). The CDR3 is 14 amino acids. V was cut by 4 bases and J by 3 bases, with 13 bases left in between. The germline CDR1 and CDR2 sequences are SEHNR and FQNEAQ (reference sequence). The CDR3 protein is CASSSGGADYEQYF. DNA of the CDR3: TGTGCCAGCAGCTCCGGCGGGGCAGACTACGAGCAGTACTTC. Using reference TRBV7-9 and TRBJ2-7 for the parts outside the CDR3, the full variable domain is DTGVSQNPRHKITKRGQNVTFRCDPISEHNRLYWYRQTLGQGPEFLTYFQNEAQLEKSRLLSDRFSAERPKGSFSTLEIQRTEQGDSAMYLCASSSGGADYEQYFGPGTRLTVT.

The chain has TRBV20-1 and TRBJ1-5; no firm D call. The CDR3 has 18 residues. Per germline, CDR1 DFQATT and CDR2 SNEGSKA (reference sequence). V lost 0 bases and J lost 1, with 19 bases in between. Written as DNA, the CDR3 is TGCAGTGCTAGAGATCTGAGGCAGGAGGGCCCCAGCAATCAGCCCCAGCATTTT. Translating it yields CSARDLRQEGPSNQPQHF.

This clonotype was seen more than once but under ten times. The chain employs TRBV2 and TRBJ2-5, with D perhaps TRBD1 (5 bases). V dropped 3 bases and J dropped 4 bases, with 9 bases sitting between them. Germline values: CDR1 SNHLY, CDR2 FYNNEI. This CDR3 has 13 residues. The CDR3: CASSDRDRETQYF. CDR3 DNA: TGTGCCAGCAGTGACAGGGATCGAGAGACCCAGTACTTC.